One T cell receptor (beta chain) is described in this entry. This record comes from a study of blood T cell repertoires in COVID-19. About the research overall: Whether acute or convalescent, the COVID-19 samples came from the United States, Italy and Spain.

J gave up 10 bases and V 1 base, and 4 bases lay outside the gene matches. CDR3 length: 14 residues. The germline V gene has CDR1 PRHDT and CDR2 FYEKMQ (reference sequence). Measured with immunoSEQ multiplex PCR; TCRdb has only the in-frame clones, and not every one. This table has roughly 300,000 clones, over 75% appearing once. The participants were between about 18 and 100 years old and came from under 25 US areas. Assignments of participants to cohorts depended upon their own reported clinical history. The TCR was taken from a woman between 18 and 30 years old who had recovered from COVID-19. The sample taken for sequencing was PBMCs or T cells enriched from blood (not recorded which). The chain is built from TRBV13 and TRBJ1-2, with 12 bases aligning to TRBD1. CDR3 coding DNA: TGTGCCAGCAGCTTAGTGGGACAGGGGGCCTCCTACACCTTC. Its translation: CASSLVGQGASYTF.